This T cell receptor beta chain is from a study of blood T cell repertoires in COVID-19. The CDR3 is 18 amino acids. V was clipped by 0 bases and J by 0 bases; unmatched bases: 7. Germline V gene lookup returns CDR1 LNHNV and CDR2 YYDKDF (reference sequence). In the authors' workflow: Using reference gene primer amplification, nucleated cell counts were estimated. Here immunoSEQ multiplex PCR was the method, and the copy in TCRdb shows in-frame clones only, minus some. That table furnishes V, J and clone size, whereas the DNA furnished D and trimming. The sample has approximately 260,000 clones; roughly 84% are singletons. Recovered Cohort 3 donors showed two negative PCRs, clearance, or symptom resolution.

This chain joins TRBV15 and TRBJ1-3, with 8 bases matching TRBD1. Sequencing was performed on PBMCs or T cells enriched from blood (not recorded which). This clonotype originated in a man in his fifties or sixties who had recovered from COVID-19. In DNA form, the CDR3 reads TGTGCCACCAGCAGAGACTGGGGGACAGGAGTCTCTGGAAACACCATATATTTT. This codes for CATSRDWGTGVSGNTIYF.